This paragraph covers one TCR beta chain sequence. Its antigen is undetermined. Each CDR3 protein is one row after TCRdb ran MiXCR on the 5' RACE reads. The profile shows hundreds of thousands of distinct CDR3 sequences, more than 15% of them singletons. The source of the sample is a study of T-cell memory formation after mild COVID-19. Looking at the study overall: TCR clusters largely stayed donor specific.

General observations from the study: While clones contracting from day 15 to 85 were balanced between CD4 and CD8, later expanders leaned CD4+. Some clones that responded were present in memory (sampled pre-infection), which suggests cross-reactive memory joined.

The CDR3 covers 13 residues. Trimming stripped 2 bases from V and 5 bases from J, with 9 bases between. This receptor was taken from an adult woman who had mild COVID-19 (a few samples of this study predate the infection). Cell type and time point are not known. Material for sequencing was PBMCs or a T cell subset sorted from them (not recorded which). This chain joins TRBV12-3 or TRBV12-4 and TRBJ2-5; D remains unclear. CDR3 coding DNA: TGTGCCAGCAGTTTAATAAAAAAGGAGACCCAGTACTTC. It specifies CASSLIKKETQYF.